These 24 T cell receptor beta chains came from one sample sequenced in a study of cytomegalovirus exposure and HLA in healthy donors. The PCR used 60 Vbeta and 13 Jbeta primers. Assay used: immunoSEQ multiplex PCR; TCRdb lists only in-frame clones, some missing. The sample shows about 82,000 clones, 85% to 90% of them seen only once. The material sequenced was PBMCs. The receptor set was obtained from a man younger than 30 in good health and CMV-seronegative.

This clone showed up just once. The chain links TRBV5-1 to TRBJ2-1; D is possibly TRBD2 (6 bases). Between the trimmed V and J ends, which lost 3 bases and 0 bases, there was a span of 10 bases. From germline, CDR1 is SGHRS and CDR2 YFSETQ. CDR3 size: 15 residues. This chain's CDR3 is CASSSAGSSYNEQFF. The DNA for the CDR3 is TGCGCCAGCAGCTCCGCGGGAAGCTCCTACAATGAGCAGTTCTTC.

The genes are TRBV14 and TRBJ2-7; 9 bases are shared with TRBD2. The CDR3 length is 15 residues. The V gene's germline CDR1 is SGHDN and CDR2 FVKESK. Trimming took 6 bases from V and 3 from J; bases not matched to a gene: 9. CDR3 in DNA: TGTGCCAGCAGTCTAGCGGGGAGTACCTTCTACGAGCAGTACTTC. It is translated as CASSLAGSTFYEQYF.

V gene TRBV7-3 combines with J gene TRBJ2-1; 13 bases map to TRBD2. V was clipped by 2 bases and J by 5 bases; unmatched bases: 9. The CDR3 contains 18 residues. The germline V gene encodes CDR1 SGHTA and CDR2 FQGTGA. DNA for the CDR3: TGTGCCAGCAGCTTACTCCCGCGGGGGACTAGCGGGAACAATGAGCAGTTCTTC. Its protein is CASSLLPRGTSGNNEQFF.

The chain combines TRBV4-1 with TRBJ2-1, with 10 bases fitting TRBD1. The CDR3 contains 16 residues. After removal of 6 bases from V and 2 bases from J, the junction contained 7 bases not matched to a gene. Looked up from germline, CDR1 is MGHRA and CDR2 is YSYEKL. The chain's CDR3 is CASRQIGTGAYNEQFF. DNA for the CDR3: TGCGCCAGCAGACAGATCGGGACAGGGGCCTACAATGAGCAGTTCTTC.

Concerning this clone: Without the conserved terminal phenylalanine or tryptophan, this CDR3 likely stems from a read error. The V call is TRBV18, the J call TRBJ2-7; D is perhaps TRBD1 (6 bases). CDR1 is KGHSH, CDR2 LQKENI, per germline. CDR3 length equals 14 residues. V was cut by 3 bases and J by 2 bases, with 11 bases left in between. CDR3 in amino acids: CASSPSQGAYEQYL. CDR3 nucleotide sequence: TGTGCCAGCTCACCCTCACAGGGCGCCTACGAGCAGTACCTC.

V is TRBV5-1 and J is TRBJ2-1, with TRBD1 identical over 8 bases. The V gene end was trimmed by 3 bases and the J gene end by 0 bases; junction bases not matched to a gene: 5. Germline V gene sequence: CDR1 SGHRS, CDR2 YFSETQ. The CDR3 sequence is 16 residues long. The CDR3 DNA sequence: TGCGCCAGCAGCTCCAGGACAGGGAGCTCCTACAATGAGCAGTTCTTC. Its protein product is CASSSRTGSSYNEQFF. Based on the CDR3 plus reference TRBV5-1 and TRBJ2-1, the full variable domain is KAGVTQTPRYLIKTRGQQVTLSCSPISGHRSVSWYQQTPGQGLQFLFEYFSETQRNKGNFPGRFSGRQFSNSRSEMNVSTLELGDSALYLCASSSRTGSSYNEQFFGPGTRLTVL.

The chain employs TRBV13 and TRBJ2-1, with TRBD2 matching 9 bases. Germline assignment: CDR1 PRHDT and CDR2 FYEKMQ (reference sequence). The CDR3 is made up of 17 amino acids. V shed 2 bases and J 9 bases; nucleotides not matched to a gene: 14. DNA of the CDR3: TGTGCCAGCAGCTTAAGTTTTAGGCGGGAGGGCCATAGTGAGCAGTTCTTC. It translates to CASSLSFRREGHSEQFF.

The gene calls are TRBV6-5 and TRBJ2-7; 10 bases agree with TRBD2. The trim removed 6 bases at V and 7 bases at J, leaving 9 bases unmatched. Germline-derived CDR1 and CDR2 are MNHEY and SVGAGI. This CDR3 spans 14 amino acids. CDR3 region: CASRTSGRAEEQYF. As DNA, the CDR3 is TGTGCCAGCAGGACCAGCGGGAGGGCTGAAGAGCAGTACTTC.

This chain links TRBV7-3 with TRBJ2-1, with 8 bases identical to TRBD2. CDR1 SGHTA and CDR2 FQGTGA come from the germline V gene. The ends lost 3 bases at V and 3 bases at J; junction bases unmatched: 4. The CDR3 is 15 residues long. CDR3 in DNA: TGTGCCAGCAGCTTCTTCGGGACTAGCTACAATGAGCAGTTCTTC. It encodes CASSFFGTSYNEQFF.

The rearrangement uses TRBV14 and TRBJ2-5, with 10 bases matching TRBD2. With 3 bases clipped from V and 4 bases from J, the junction kept 14 bases outside the gene matches. Germline CDR1 reads SGHDN; CDR2 reads FVKESK. This CDR3 contains 18 residues. Here the CDR3 reads CASSHGLAVFGKGETQYF. CDR3 sequence (DNA): TGTGCCAGCAGCCACGGACTAGCGGTCTTTGGGAAGGGAGAGACCCAGTACTTC.

This clone was counted once. V gene TRBV14 combines with J gene TRBJ2-1; 9 positions match TRBD2. This CDR3 is built from 16 residues. Per the germline V gene, CDR1 is SGHDN and CDR2 is FVKESK. V shed 2 bases, J shed 0 bases, and the junction held 2 bases outside the gene matches. CDR3 DNA: TGTGCCAGCAGCCAACCACTAGCGGGCTCCTACAATGAGCAGTTCTTC. Amino acids: CASSQPLAGSYNEQFF.

This rearrangement joins TRBV28 to TRBJ2-4; possible D gene TRBD1, 5 bases. Trimming pared 5 bases from V and 0 bases from J, leaving 14 bases between. This CDR3 spans 16 amino acids. Germline CDR1 MDHEN, CDR2 SYDVKM. CDR3 region: CASSPQGRVAKNIQYF. CDR3 in DNA: TGTGCCAGCAGTCCCCAGGGAAGGGTAGCCAAAAACATTCAGTACTTC. Supplemented by reference TRBV28 and TRBJ2-4, the full variable domain reads DVKVTQSSRYLVKRTGEKVFLECVQDMDHENMFWYRQDPGLGLRLIYFSYDVKMKEKGDIPEGYSVSREKKERFSLILESASTNQTSMYLCASSPQGRVAKNIQYFGAGTRLSVL.

The chain carries TRBV27 and TRBJ1-1; TRBD1 matches 8 bases. Trimming cost V 3 bases and J 2 bases; bases outside gene matches: 11. This CDR3 contains 17 residues. CDR1 and CDR2 from the germline V gene are MNHEY and SMNVEV (reference sequence). The CDR3 DNA sequence: TGTGCCAGCAGTTTCAGCTCGACAGGGGTGATTAACACTGAAGCTTTCTTT. It specifies CASSFSSTGVINTEAFF.

The gene calls are TRBV7-2 and TRBJ1-6, with 8 bases that match TRBD1. The CDR3 has 14 amino acids. In germline, CDR1 is SGHTA, CDR2 FQGNSA. V was clipped by 1 base and J by 11 bases; unmatched bases: 4. The CDR3 region is CASSLDTGGAPLHF. For the CDR3, the DNA is TGTGCCAGCAGCTTAGACACAGGGGGAGCACCCCTCCACTTT.

This chain uses TRBV28 with TRBJ2-5; 9 bases are a match to TRBD2. The DNA end lines up better with TRBJ2-7; the J call may be wrong. This CDR3 contains 16 residues. Germline values: CDR1 MDHEN, CDR2 SYDVKM. The CDR3 reads CASSEPRTSESYEQYF. As DNA, the CDR3 is TGTGCCAGCAGTGAACCCCGGACTAGCGAATCCTACGAGCAGTACTTC.

This chain uses TRBV7-9 with TRBJ2-5; possibly TRBD1 for D (5 bases). Looked up from germline, CDR1 is SEHNR and CDR2 is FQNEAQ (reference sequence). This CDR3 is built from 15 residues. The V and J ends lost 1 base and 1 base respectively, with 10 bases between them. CDR3 sequence (DNA): TGTGCCAGCAGCTTAGAAGGGGTTGTCCAAGAGACCCAGTACTTC. Protein product: CASSLEGVVQETQYF.

The rearrangement links TRBV5-6 to TRBJ1-1, with D hard to call. The CDR3 runs to 13 residues. V dropped 1 base and J dropped 7 bases, with 11 bases sitting between them. Germline assignment: CDR1 SGHDT and CDR2 YYEEEE. CDR3 residues: CASSLFSSSEAFF. DNA for the CDR3: TGTGCCAGCAGCTTGTTTTCATCGAGTGAAGCTTTCTTT.

The chain joins TRBV15 to TRBJ2-7; D remains ambiguous. CDR3 length equals 15 residues. From germline, CDR1 is LNHNV and CDR2 YYDKDF (reference sequence). Trimming cost V 4 bases and J 6 bases, with 19 bases left between them. CDR3 sequence reads: CATSKHDGASGEQYF. CDR3 in DNA: TGTGCCACCAGCAAACACGACGGCGCGTCGGGCGAGCAGTACTTC.

The chain combines TRBV7-2 with TRBJ2-3, with unresolved D. V was shortened by 5 bases and J by 2 bases, with 5 bases between the two germline ends. The germline gives CDR1 SGHTA, CDR2 FQGNSA. The CDR3 consists of 12 residues. CDR3 coding DNA: TGTGCCAGCAGCGGAGACACAGATACGCAGTATTTT. Encoded protein: CASSGDTDTQYF.

This rearrangement joins TRBV14 to TRBJ1-6, with TRBD1 matching 7 bases. The CDR3 spans 15 residues. Trimming at V came to 0 bases and at J to 5 bases, leaving 1 base not matched to a gene. Germline V gene data show CDR1 as SGHDN and CDR2 as FVKESK. CDR3 bases: TGTGCCAGCAGCCAAGAAGACAGGGATAATTCACCCCTCCACTTT. It is translated as CASSQEDRDNSPLHF.

This chain links TRBV18 with TRBJ2-5; a weak D match, TRBD2 (6 bases). V was pared by 2 bases and J by 5 bases, with 15 bases between. CDR1 and CDR2 (germline): KGHSH, LQKENI. This CDR3 has 15 amino acids. CDR3 residues: CASSPIPGSGETQYF. Written as DNA, the CDR3 is TGTGCCAGCTCACCAATCCCCGGGAGTGGGGAGACCCAGTACTTC. The full variable domain, its missing parts supplied by reference TRBV18 and TRBJ2-5, is NAGVMQNPRHLVRRRGQEARLRCSPMKGHSHVYWYRQLPEEGLKFMVYLQKENIIDESGMPKERFSAEFPKEGPSILRIQQVVRGDSAAYFCASSPIPGSGETQYFGPGTRLLVL.

This clone was picked up one time. J is TRBJ1-4 and V is TRBV5-1; TRBD1 might be the D (5 bases). Germline CDR1 SGHRS, CDR2 YFSETQ. V lost 1 base and J 8 bases, leaving 18 bases between the germline ends. The CDR3 has 16 amino acids. The CDR3 loop is CASSLNPAGYQEKLFF. DNA for the CDR3: TGCGCCAGCAGCTTGAACCCGGCAGGGTATCAGGAAAAACTGTTTTTT.

This clone was observed a single time. The chain joins TRBV5-6 to TRBJ2-2; no clear D. V was shortened by 7 bases and J by 2 bases, with 12 bases between the two germline ends. The CDR3 runs 14 residues. Germline CDR1 is SGHDT and CDR2 is YYEEEE. CDR3 in DNA: TGTGCCAGCTCTGGTTACAGCAACACCGGGGAGCTGTTTTTT. It is translated as CASSGYSNTGELFF.

V usage is TRBV28 and J usage is TRBJ1-4; 7 nucleotides agree with TRBD1. The CDR3 runs to 15 residues. V lost 8 bases and J lost 6; bases outside the gene matches: 12. From germline, CDR1 is MDHEN and CDR2 SYDVKM. CDR3 DNA: TGTGCCAGCCGCCAAGGGGGCCTCTCTGATGAAAAACTGTTTTTT. Amino acid sequence: CASRQGGLSDEKLFF.